Listed here are 25 T cell receptor beta chains from one sample, sequenced in a study of cytomegalovirus exposure and HLA in healthy donors. Primers: 60 Vbeta forward and 13 Jbeta reverse. Profiling relied on immunoSEQ multiplex PCR, and the TCRdb table lists in-frame clones only, not all of them. The top ten hold 3.3% of the sample, which has some 120,000 clones, 80% seen once. Material for sequencing was PBMCs. The receptors were gathered from a male donor in good health and CMV-seronegative.

The chain combines TRBV9 with TRBJ1-5; 8 bases match TRBD1. The CDR3 sequence is 15 residues long. In germline, CDR1 is SGDLS, CDR2 YYNGEE. V shed 3 bases, J shed 5 bases, and the junction held 7 bases outside the gene matches. The CDR3 bases are TGTGCCAGCAGCGCCGGACAGGGAAGGTATCAGCCCCAGCATTTT. It codes for CASSAGQGRYQPQHF.

The chain joins TRBV9 to TRBJ2-7; 7 positions match TRBD2. Germline CDR1 is SGDLS and CDR2 is YYNGEE. CDR3 length: 15 residues. Trimming at V came to 0 bases and at J to 4 bases, leaving 7 bases not matched to a gene. The CDR3 sequence: CASSVGAGDLYEQYF. The CDR3 DNA reads TGTGCCAGCAGCGTAGGGGCGGGGGACTTGTACGAGCAGTACTTC.

The chain links TRBV7-9 to TRBJ1-1; D is unclear. This CDR3 is built from 13 residues. Trimming stripped 2 bases from V and 4 bases from J, with 8 bases between. The V gene's germline CDR1 is SEHNR and CDR2 FQNEAQ (reference sequence). CDR3 region: CASSLQEGTEAFF. The CDR3, as DNA: TGTGCCAGCAGCTTACAGGAAGGCACTGAAGCTTTCTTT.

The chain combines TRBV7-8 with TRBJ1-4; 7 bases are shared with TRBD1. CDR1 and CDR2 (germline): SGHVS, FQNEAQ. The CDR3 covers 14 residues. V lost 7 bases and J lost 7; bases outside the gene matches: 9. The CDR3 loop reads CASKITDRAEKLFF. The CDR3 DNA follows: TGTGCCAGCAAGATAACCGACAGGGCTGAAAAACTGTTTTTT.

The chain uses TRBV6-4 and TRBJ2-1; D possibly corresponds to TRBD1 (6 bases). CDR3 length: 16 amino acids. Germline CDR1 MRHNA, CDR2 SNTAGT. Trimming left V 6 bases short and J 1 base short, with 16 bases between. The CDR3 spells CASSPTGTTSYNEQFF. The CDR3 nucleotides read TGTGCCAGCAGCCCCACCGGGACAACGTCCTACAATGAGCAGTTCTTC.

The V gene is TRBV7-9, the J gene TRBJ2-7; TRBD1 matches 7 bases. Germline loops: CDR1 SEHNR, CDR2 FQNEAQ (reference sequence). The trim removed 5 bases at V and 5 bases at J, leaving 6 bases unmatched. The CDR3 spans 13 residues. DNA for the CDR3: TGTGCCAGCAGCGCGGACAGGCCCCACGAGCAGTACTTC. Its protein is CASSADRPHEQYF.

The CDR3 region has the DNA TGTGCCAGCAGCTTAGGTGGGCTAGCGGGAGGGGTTGGAGATACGCAGTATTTT. It is translated as CASSLGGLAGGVGDTQYF. The chain is built from TRBV7-2 and TRBJ2-3, with TRBD2 identical over 12 bases. J lost 5 bases, V lost 1 base, and 10 bases had no gene match. Germline V lookup: CDR1 SGHTA, CDR2 FQGNSA. This CDR3 has 18 residues.

The rearrangement links TRBV5-8 to TRBJ1-1, with 8 nucleotides matching TRBD1. The CDR3 covers 16 residues. Germline V gene lookup returns CDR1 SGHTS and CDR2 YDEGEE. The V gene end was trimmed by 4 bases and the J gene end by 2 bases; junction bases not matched to a gene: 10. The CDR3 loop is CASSQGASRPNTEAFF. CDR3 DNA: TGTGCCAGCAGCCAGGGGGCCAGTCGACCAAACACTGAAGCTTTCTTT.

The chain uses TRBV9 and TRBJ2-7, with 7 bases fitting TRBD1. Losses at the gene ends were 3 bases for V and 0 bases for J; bases not matched to a gene: 3. CDR3 length: 14 amino acids. The germline V gene has CDR1 SGDLS and CDR2 YYNGEE. Here the CDR3 reads CASSETGSSYEQYF. CDR3 nucleotide sequence: TGTGCCAGCAGCGAGACAGGGAGCTCCTACGAGCAGTACTTC.

J is TRBJ1-1 and V is TRBV21-1; TRBD1, the table's D call, was not compared with the DNA. TRBV21-1 is a pseudogene. The CDR3 length is 17 residues. The CDR3: CASSKIEGRTGGREAFF. The CDR3 region has the DNA TGTGCCAGCAGCAAAATTGAGGGTCGGACAGGGGGAAGGGAAGCTTTCTTT.

The chain carries TRBV15 and TRBJ1-3; 8 bases map to TRBD1. Germline trimming cut 1 base from V and 6 bases from J; bases unmatched to any gene: 5. Germline CDR1 and CDR2: LNHNV and YYDKDF (reference sequence). The CDR3 is 15 amino acids. The CDR3 protein is CATSRVRTGLNTIYF. As DNA, the CDR3 is TGTGCCACCAGCAGAGTGCGGACAGGGCTAAACACCATATATTTT.

The chain joins TRBV14 to TRBJ1-2; D unresolved. The germline V gene has CDR1 SGHDN and CDR2 FVKESK. V was cut by 3 bases and J by 4 bases, with 12 bases left in between. This CDR3 comprises 14 residues. CDR3 DNA: TGTGCCAGCAGCCAGGCGGGCTTGGGCTATGGCTACACCTTC. This codes for CASSQAGLGYGYTF.

V is TRBV2 and J is TRBJ2-2; 8 bases fit TRBD1. The junction had 0 bases not matched to a gene; V was cut back by 8 bases and J by 4 bases. This CDR3 is built from 12 residues. Germline V gene lookup returns CDR1 SNHLY and CDR2 FYNNEI. CDR3 sequence (DNA): TGTGCCAGCGACAGGGGCACCGGGGAGCTGTTTTTT. Residues: CASDRGTGELFF.

This clone appeared a few times. The chain links TRBV6-4 to TRBJ2-2; TRBD1 agrees at 9 bases. CDR3 length: 16 amino acids. Germline loops: CDR1 MRHNA, CDR2 SNTAGT. Unmatched junction bases numbered 6, after V lost 3 bases and J lost 4 bases. Written as DNA, the CDR3 is TGTGCCAGCAGTGAGGAGGGGGACAGGGCCACCGGGGAGCTGTTTTTT. Translating it yields CASSEEGDRATGELFF.

The chain combines TRBV6-4 with TRBJ2-1, with 9 bases aligning to TRBD1. V lost 5 bases to trimming and J lost 11 bases; unmatched junction nucleotides: 7. CDR1 and CDR2 from the germline V gene are MRHNA and SNTAGT. The CDR3 loop spans 13 amino acids. As DNA, the CDR3 is TGTGCCAGCAGTAGCGGGACAGGGCTACAGCAGTTCTTC. Translated: CASSSGTGLQQFF.

The chain has TRBV28 and TRBJ2-5, with 8 positions matching TRBD2. The DNA end lines up better with TRBJ2-7; the J call may be wrong. The germline V gene encodes CDR1 MDHEN and CDR2 SYDVKM. The CDR3 extends over 13 amino acids. CDR3 nucleotides: TGTGCCAGCATAACGGGAGGGATTGCCGAGCAGTACTTC. Amino acid sequence: CASITGGIAEQYF.

This chain connects TRBV4-2 to TRBJ2-7, with a possible D match to TRBD1 (5 bases). Germline CDR1 LGHNA, CDR2 YNFKEQ. This CDR3 has 14 residues. The V and J ends lost 1 base and 4 bases respectively, with 11 bases between them. Here the CDR3 DNA reads TGTGCCAGCAGCCAAGGCCAGGGCGAGTACGAGCAGTACTTC. Translating gives CASSQGQGEYEQYF.

This clone was counted a few times. V usage is TRBV6-4 and J usage is TRBJ2-2, with TRBD1 matching 10 bases. The junction had 6 bases not matched to a gene; V was cut back by 4 bases and J by 4 bases. There are 16 residues in the CDR3. Per the germline V gene, CDR1 is MRHNA and CDR2 is SNTAGT. CDR3 nucleotides: TGTGCCAGCAGTGGACAGGGGGCCGAGGGCACCGGGGAGCTGTTTTTT. The encoded protein is CASSGQGAEGTGELFF.

The chain carries TRBV19 and TRBJ1-2, with D maybe TRBD1 (5 bases). Trimming left V 5 bases short and J 4 bases short, with 11 bases between. Germline lookup yields CDR1 LNHDA and CDR2 SQIVND (reference sequence). The CDR3 has 13 residues. CDR3 in amino acids: CASSGTGPYGYTF. The CDR3, as DNA: TGTGCCAGTAGTGGGACTGGCCCCTATGGCTACACCTTC.

The chain joins TRBV6-5 to TRBJ2-7; tentative D call: TRBD2 (6 bases). V gave up 10 bases and J gave up 2 bases, with 15 bases separating them. The germline V gene has CDR1 MNHEY and CDR2 SVGAGI. This CDR3 comprises 13 residues. The CDR3 region has the DNA TGTGCCAATGGGGGACTCAGCACCTACGAGCAGTACTTC. It encodes CANGGLSTYEQYF.

The chain uses TRBV9 and TRBJ1-1; no firm D call. This CDR3 region has 14 residues. Germline loops: CDR1 SGDLS, CDR2 YYNGEE. Trimming pared 3 bases from V and 3 bases from J, leaving 12 bases between. The CDR3 DNA follows: TGTGCCAGCAGCGCGTCCGGGTCATACACTGAAGCTTTCTTT. Protein: CASSASGSYTEAFF.

This chain connects TRBV9 to TRBJ2-2, with D perhaps matching TRBD1 (5 bases). Trimming left V 0 bases short and J 4 bases short, with 10 bases between. The length of the CDR3 is 15 residues. The V gene's germline CDR1 is SGDLS and CDR2 YYNGEE. The CDR3: CASSVEQVATGELFF. For the CDR3, the DNA is TGTGCCAGCAGCGTAGAACAGGTCGCCACCGGGGAGCTGTTTTTT. Looking up the rest from reference TRBV9 and TRBJ2-2 gives the full variable domain: DSGVTQTPKHLITATGQRVTLRCSPRSGDLSVYWYQQSLDQGLQFLIQYYNGEERAKGNILERFSAQQFPDLHSELNLSSLELGDSALYFCASSVEQVATGELFFGEGSRLTVL.

The chain carries TRBV4-1 and TRBJ2-7; the match to TRBD2 covers 8 bases. Per the germline V gene, CDR1 is MGHRA and CDR2 is YSYEKL. The CDR3 is made up of 18 amino acids. J gave up 4 bases and V 0 bases, and 14 bases lay outside the gene matches. The CDR3 nucleotides read TGCGCCAGCAGCCAAGATCGTGTTCCGGGAGGGCCGGTTTACGAGCAGTACTTC. Protein: CASSQDRVPGGPVYEQYF.

This clone was counted once. The chain recombines TRBV14 with TRBJ1-6; tentatively, D is TRBD1 (6 bases). The CDR3 runs 15 residues. Trimming pared 4 bases from V and 7 bases from J, leaving 14 bases between. Germline values: CDR1 SGHDN, CDR2 FVKESK. The CDR3, as DNA: TGTGCCAGCAGCCTCAACAGGGCGCTAAATTCACCCCTCCACTTT. It yields the protein CASSLNRALNSPLHF.

V gene TRBV28 combines with J gene TRBJ2-3, with D possibly being TRBD1 (6 bases). Germline V gene lookup returns CDR1 MDHEN and CDR2 SYDVKM. This CDR3 spans 16 amino acids. V was clipped by 6 bases and J by 2 bases, with 18 bases between them. The CDR3 is CASRKQGKIYTDTQYF. CDR3 coding DNA: TGTGCCAGCAGGAAACAGGGAAAAATCTACACAGATACGCAGTATTTT.